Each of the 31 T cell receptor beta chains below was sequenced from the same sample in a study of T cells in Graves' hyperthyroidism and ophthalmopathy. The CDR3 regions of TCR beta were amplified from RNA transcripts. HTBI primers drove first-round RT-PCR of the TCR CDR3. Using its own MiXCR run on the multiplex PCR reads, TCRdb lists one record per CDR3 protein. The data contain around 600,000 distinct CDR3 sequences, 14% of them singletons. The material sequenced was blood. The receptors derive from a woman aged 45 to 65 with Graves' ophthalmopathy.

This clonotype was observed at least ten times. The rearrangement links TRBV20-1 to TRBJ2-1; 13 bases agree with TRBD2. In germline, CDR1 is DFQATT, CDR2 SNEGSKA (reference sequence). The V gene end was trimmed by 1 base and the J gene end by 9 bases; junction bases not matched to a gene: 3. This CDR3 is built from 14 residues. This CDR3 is CSARVGTSGIEQFF. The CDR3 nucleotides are TGCAGTGCTAGAGTAGGGACTAGCGGGATTGAGCAGTTCTTC.

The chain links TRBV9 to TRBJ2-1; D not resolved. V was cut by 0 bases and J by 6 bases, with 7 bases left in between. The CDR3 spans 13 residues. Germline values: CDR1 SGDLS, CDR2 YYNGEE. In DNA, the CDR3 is TGTGCCAGCAGCGTAGGCCAGCTCAATGAGCAGTTCTTC. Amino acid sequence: CASSVGQLNEQFF.

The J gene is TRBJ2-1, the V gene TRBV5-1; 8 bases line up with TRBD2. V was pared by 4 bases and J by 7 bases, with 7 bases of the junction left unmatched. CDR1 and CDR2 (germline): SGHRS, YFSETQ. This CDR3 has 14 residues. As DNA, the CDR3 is TGCGCCAGCAGCGGGTCGGGAGGGATTAATGAGCAGTTCTTC. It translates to CASSGSGGINEQFF.

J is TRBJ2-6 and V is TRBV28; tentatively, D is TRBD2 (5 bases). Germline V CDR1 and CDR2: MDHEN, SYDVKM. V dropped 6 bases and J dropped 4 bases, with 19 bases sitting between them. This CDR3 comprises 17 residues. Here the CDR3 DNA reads TGTGCCAGCAGCTCCGGGATCCAGGTTGTAGGGGCCAACGTCCTGACTTTC. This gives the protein CASSSGIQVVGANVLTF.

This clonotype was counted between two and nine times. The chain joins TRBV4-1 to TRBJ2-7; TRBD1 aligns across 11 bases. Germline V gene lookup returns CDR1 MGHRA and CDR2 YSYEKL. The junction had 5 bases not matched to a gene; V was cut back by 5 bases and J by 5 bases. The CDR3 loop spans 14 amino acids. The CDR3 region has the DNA TGCGCCAGCAGCTCCCGGACAGGGGGCAACGAGCAGTACTTC. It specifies CASSSRTGGNEQYF.

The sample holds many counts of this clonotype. CDR3 region: CASSQVFSYEQYF. The CDR3 nucleotides are TGTGCCAGCAGCCAAGTTTTCTCCTACGAGCAGTACTTC. This chain joins TRBV3-1 and TRBJ2-7; D gene ambiguous. CDR1 and CDR2 from the germline V gene are LGHDT and YNNKEL (reference sequence). The ends were cut back, 1 base at V and 0 bases at J, with 4 bases in the middle. CDR3 length: 13 amino acids.

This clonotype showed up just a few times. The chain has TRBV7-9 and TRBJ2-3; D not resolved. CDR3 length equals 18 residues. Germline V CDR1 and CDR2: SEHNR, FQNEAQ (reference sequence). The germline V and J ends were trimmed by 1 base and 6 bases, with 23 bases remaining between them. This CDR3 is CASSLVVTGFLSADTQYF. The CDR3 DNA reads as TGTGCCAGCAGCTTAGTTGTGACGGGCTTTTTATCTGCGGATACGCAGTATTTT.

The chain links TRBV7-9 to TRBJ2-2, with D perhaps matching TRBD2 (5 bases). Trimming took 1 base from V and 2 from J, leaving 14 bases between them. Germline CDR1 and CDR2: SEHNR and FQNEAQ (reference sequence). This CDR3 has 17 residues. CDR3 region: CASSLDGTAANTGELFF. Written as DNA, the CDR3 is TGTGCCAGCAGCTTAGATGGTACAGCGGCCAACACCGGGGAGCTGTTTTTT. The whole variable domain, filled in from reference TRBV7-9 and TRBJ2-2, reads DTGVSQNPRHKITKRGQNVTFRCDPISEHNRLYWYRQTLGQGPEFLTYFQNEAQLEKSRLLSDRFSAERPKGSFSTLEIQRTEQGDSAMYLCASSLDGTAANTGELFFGEGSRLTVL.

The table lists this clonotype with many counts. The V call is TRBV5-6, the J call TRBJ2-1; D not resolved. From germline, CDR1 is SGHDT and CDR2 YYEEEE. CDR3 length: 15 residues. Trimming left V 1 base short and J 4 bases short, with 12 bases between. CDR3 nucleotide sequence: TGTGCCAGCAGCTTGCTTAGTCTCAGTTACAATGAGCAGTTCTTC. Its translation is CASSLLSLSYNEQFF. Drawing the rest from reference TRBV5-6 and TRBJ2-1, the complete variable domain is DAGVTQSPTHLIKTRGQQVTLRCSPKSGHDTVSWYQQALGQGPQFIFQYYEEEERQRGNFPDRFSGHQFPNYSSELNVNALLLGDSALYLCASSLLSLSYNEQFFGPGTRLTVL.

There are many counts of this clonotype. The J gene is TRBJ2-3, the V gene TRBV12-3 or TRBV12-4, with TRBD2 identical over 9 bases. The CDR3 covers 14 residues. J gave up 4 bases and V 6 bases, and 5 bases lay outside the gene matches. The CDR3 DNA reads TGTGCCAGCAGGGGGAGCGGGAGGCCAGATACGCAGTATTTT. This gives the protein CASRGSGRPDTQYF.

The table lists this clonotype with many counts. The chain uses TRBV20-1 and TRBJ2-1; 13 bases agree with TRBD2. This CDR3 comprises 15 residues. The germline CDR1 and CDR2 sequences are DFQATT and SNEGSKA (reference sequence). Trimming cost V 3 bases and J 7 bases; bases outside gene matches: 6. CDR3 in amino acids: CSASPWTSGRNEQFF. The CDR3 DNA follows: TGCAGTGCTAGCCCTTGGACTAGCGGGAGAAATGAGCAGTTCTTC.

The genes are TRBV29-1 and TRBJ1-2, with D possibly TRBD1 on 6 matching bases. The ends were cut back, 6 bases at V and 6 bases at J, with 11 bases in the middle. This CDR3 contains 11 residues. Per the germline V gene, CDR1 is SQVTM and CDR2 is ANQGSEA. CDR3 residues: CSVVAGDGYTF. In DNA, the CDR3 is TGCAGCGTAGTTGCAGGGGATGGCTACACCTTC. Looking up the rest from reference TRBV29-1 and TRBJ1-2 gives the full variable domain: SAVISQKPSRDICQRGTSLTIQCQVDSQVTMMFWYRQQPGQSLTLIATANQGSEATYESGFVIDKFPISRPNLTFSTLTVSNMSPEDSSIYLCSVVAGDGYTFGSGTRLTVV.

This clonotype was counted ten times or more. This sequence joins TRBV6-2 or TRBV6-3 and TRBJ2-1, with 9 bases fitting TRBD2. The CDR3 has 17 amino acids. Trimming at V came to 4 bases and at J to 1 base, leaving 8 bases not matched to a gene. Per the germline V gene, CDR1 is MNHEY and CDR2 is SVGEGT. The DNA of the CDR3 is TGTGCCAGCAGTTTCTCCTTAGCGGGAGAATCCTACAATGAGCAGTTCTTC. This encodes CASSFSLAGESYNEQFF.

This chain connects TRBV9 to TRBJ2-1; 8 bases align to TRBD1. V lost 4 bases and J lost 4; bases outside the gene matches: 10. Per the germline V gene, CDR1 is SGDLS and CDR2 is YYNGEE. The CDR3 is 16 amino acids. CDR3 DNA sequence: TGTGCCAGCAGCCCCCGGACAGGGACGAGGTACAATGAGCAGTTCTTC. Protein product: CASSPRTGTRYNEQFF.

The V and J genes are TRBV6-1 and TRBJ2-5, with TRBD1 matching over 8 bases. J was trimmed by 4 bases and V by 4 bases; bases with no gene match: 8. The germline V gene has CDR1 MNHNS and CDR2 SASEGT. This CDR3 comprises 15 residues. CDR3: CASSGRGQGIETQYF. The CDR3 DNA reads TGTGCCAGCAGTGGACGAGGACAGGGAATAGAGACCCAGTACTTC.

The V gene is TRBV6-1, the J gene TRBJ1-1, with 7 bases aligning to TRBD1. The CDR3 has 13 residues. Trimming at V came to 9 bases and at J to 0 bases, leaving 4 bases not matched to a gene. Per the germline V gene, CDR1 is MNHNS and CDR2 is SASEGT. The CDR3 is CASFGTVNTEAFF. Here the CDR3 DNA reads TGTGCCAGTTTTGGGACAGTGAACACTGAAGCTTTCTTT.

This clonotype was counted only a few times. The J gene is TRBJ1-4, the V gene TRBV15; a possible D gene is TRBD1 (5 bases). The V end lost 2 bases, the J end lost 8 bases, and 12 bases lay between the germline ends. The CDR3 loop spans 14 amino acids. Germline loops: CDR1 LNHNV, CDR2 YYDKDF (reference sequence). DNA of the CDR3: TGTGCCACCAGCAGACCCAGGGTGGGGGAAAAACTGTTTTTT. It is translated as CATSRPRVGEKLFF.

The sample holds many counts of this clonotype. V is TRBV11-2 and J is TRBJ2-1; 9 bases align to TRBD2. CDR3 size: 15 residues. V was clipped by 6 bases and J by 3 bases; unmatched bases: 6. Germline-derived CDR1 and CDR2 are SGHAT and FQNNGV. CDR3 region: CASRDIAGVYNEQFF. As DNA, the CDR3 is TGTGCCAGCAGAGATATAGCGGGAGTCTACAATGAGCAGTTCTTC.

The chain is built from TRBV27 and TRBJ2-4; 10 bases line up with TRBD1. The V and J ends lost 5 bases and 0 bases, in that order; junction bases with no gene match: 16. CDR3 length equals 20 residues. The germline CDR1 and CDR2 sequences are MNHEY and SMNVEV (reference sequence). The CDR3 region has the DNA TGTGCCAGCAGTCATACACCAGGGACAGGGGCTTTCATAGCCAAAAACATTCAGTACTTC. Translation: CASSHTPGTGAFIAKNIQYF.

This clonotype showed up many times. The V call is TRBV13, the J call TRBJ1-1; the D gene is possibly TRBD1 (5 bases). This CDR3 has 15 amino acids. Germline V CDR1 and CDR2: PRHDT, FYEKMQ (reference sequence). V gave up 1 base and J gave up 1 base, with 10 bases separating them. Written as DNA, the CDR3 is TGTGCCAGCAGCTTAGAGACAGATAAGAACACTGAAGCTTTCTTT. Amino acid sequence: CASSLETDKNTEAFF.

CDR3 amino acids: CASSLGVYEKLFF. In DNA, the CDR3 is TGTGCCAGCAGTTTGGGGGTTTATGAAAAACTGTTTTTT. The V call is TRBV28, the J call TRBJ1-4; perhaps TRBD1 as D (5 bases). Trimming removed 3 bases at V and 6 bases at J, with 8 bases between. Germline V gene sequence: CDR1 MDHEN, CDR2 SYDVKM. This CDR3 is 13 amino acids long.

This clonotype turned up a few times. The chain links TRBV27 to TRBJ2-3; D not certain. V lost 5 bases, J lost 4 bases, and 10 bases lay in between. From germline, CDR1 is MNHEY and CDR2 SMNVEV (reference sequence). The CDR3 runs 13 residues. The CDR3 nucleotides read TGTGCCAGCAGTCTAGTAAATTCAGATACGCAGTATTTT. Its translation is CASSLVNSDTQYF.

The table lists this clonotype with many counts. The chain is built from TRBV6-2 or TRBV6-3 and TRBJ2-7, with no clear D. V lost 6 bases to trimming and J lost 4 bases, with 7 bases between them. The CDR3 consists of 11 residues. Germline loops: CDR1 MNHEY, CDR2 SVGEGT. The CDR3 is CASRDLYEQYF. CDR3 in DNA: TGTGCCAGCAGAGACTTGTACGAGCAGTACTTC.

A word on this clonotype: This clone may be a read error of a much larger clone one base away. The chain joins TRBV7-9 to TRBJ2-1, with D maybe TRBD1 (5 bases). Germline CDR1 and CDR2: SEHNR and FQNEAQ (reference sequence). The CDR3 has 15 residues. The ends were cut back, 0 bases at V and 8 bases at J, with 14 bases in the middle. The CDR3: CASSLAMGDSDEQFF. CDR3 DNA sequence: TGTGCCAGCAGCTTAGCGATGGGTGACAGCGATGAGCAGTTCTTC.

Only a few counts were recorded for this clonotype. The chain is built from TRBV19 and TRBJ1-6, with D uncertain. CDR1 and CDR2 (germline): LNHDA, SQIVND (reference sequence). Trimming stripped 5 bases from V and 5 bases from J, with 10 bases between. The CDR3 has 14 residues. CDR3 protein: CASSFEDHNSPLHF. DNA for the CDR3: TGTGCCAGTAGTTTTGAGGACCATAATTCACCCCTCCACTTT.

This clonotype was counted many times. In DNA, the CDR3 is TGTGCCAGCGGACCCGGGACGGCTACCCCCTACGAGCAGTACTTC. Translating it yields CASGPGTATPYEQYF. The rearrangement joins TRBV2 to TRBJ2-7, with D perhaps given as TRBD1 or TRBD2 (5 bases each). Germline CDR1 reads SNHLY; CDR2 reads FYNNEI. The germline V and J ends were trimmed by 8 bases and 2 bases, with 19 bases remaining between them. The CDR3 runs to 15 residues.

The chain's CDR3 is CASSQDGSFSGANVLTF. CDR3 in DNA: TGCGCCAGCAGCCAAGATGGGTCCTTCTCTGGGGCCAACGTCCTGACTTTC. The chain carries TRBV5-1 and TRBJ2-6; D remains ambiguous. Trimming removed 4 bases from V and 0 bases from J, with 14 bases in between. Germline loops: CDR1 SGHRS, CDR2 YFSETQ. The CDR3 is 17 residues long. The full variable domain, with the rest looked up from reference TRBV5-1 and TRBJ2-6, is KAGVTQTPRYLIKTRGQQVTLSCSPISGHRSVSWYQQTPGQGLQFLFEYFSETQRNKGNFPGRFSGRQFSNSRSEMNVSTLELGDSALYLCASSQDGSFSGANVLTFGAGSRLTVL.

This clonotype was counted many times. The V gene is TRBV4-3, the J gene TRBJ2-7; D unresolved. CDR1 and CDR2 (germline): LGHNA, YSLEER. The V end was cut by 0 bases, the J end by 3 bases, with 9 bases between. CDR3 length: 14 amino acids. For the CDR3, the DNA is TGCGCCAGCAGCCAAGATTTGGCTAGCTACGAGCAGTACTTC. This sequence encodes CASSQDLASYEQYF.

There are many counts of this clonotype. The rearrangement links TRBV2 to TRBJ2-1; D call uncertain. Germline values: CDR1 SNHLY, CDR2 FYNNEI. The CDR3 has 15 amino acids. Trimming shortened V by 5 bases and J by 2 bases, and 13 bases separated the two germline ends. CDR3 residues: CASSSSVFTYNEQFF. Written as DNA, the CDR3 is TGTGCCAGCAGTTCCAGCGTCTTTACCTACAATGAGCAGTTCTTC.

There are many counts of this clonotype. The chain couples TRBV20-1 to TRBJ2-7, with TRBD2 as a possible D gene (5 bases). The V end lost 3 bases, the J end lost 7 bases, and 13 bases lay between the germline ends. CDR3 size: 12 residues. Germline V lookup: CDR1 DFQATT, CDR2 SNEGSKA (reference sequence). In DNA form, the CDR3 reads TGCAGTGCTAGCCGGGCAGGAGGTGAGCAGTACTTC. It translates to CSASRAGGEQYF.

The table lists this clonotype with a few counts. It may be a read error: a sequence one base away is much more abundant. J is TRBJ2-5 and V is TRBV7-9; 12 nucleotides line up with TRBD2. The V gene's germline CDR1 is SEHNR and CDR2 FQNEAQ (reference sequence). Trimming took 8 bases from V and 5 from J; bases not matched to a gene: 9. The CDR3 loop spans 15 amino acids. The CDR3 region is CASESGLAGPETQYF. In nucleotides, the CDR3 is TGTGCCAGCGAAAGTGGACTAGCGGGACCCGAGACCCAGTACTTC. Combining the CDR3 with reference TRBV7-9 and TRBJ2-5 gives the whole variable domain DTGVSQNPRHKITKRGQNVTFRCDPISEHNRLYWYRQTLGQGPEFLTYFQNEAQLEKSRLLSDRFSAERPKGSFSTLEIQRTEQGDSAMYLCASESGLAGPETQYFGPGTRLLVL.